Listed here are 14 T cell receptor beta chains from one sample, sequenced in a study of blood T cells in healthy people across ages. Combining a sample-barcoded 5' primer with a J-beta primer mix, a second PCR ran for 7 to 11 cycles. TCRdb fed the 5' RACE reads into MiXCR, producing one record per CDR3 protein. The sample lists 700,000 to 850,000 distinct CDR3 sequences, approximately 55% seen once, with around 41% in the top ten. Input material: blood. Receptors originate from a man aged 80 or over in good health.

The rearrangement links TRBV7-3 to TRBJ2-4; 7 nucleotides line up with TRBD2. Germline V gene lookup returns CDR1 SGHTA and CDR2 FQGTGA. The J segment lost 0 bases and the V segment lost 5 bases, leaving 16 bases of the junction unmatched. This CDR3 has 19 amino acids. The CDR3 here is CASSQFGIGTGGAKNIQYF. For the CDR3, the DNA is TGTGCCAGCAGCCAATTTGGGATAGGGACGGGGGGAGCCAAAAACATTCAGTACTTC.

This clonotype came up a few times. The chain joins TRBV3-1 to TRBJ1-2; D ambiguous. Trimming removed 0 bases at V and 8 bases at J, with 10 bases between. The CDR3 has 13 amino acids. The germline V gene has CDR1 LGHDT and CDR2 YNNKEL (reference sequence). This chain's CDR3 is CASSQEGFGGYTF. The DNA for the CDR3 is TGTGCCAGCAGCCAAGAGGGTTTCGGGGGCTACACCTTC.

The genes are TRBV3-1 and TRBJ1-4; 9 positions agree with TRBD1. Trimming took 4 bases from V and 8 from J; bases not matched to a gene: 5. Germline values: CDR1 LGHDT, CDR2 YNNKEL (reference sequence). The CDR3 consists of 14 residues. The CDR3 protein is CASSPLGQGEKLFF. Here the CDR3 DNA reads TGTGCCAGCAGCCCCTTAGGACAGGGGGAAAAACTGTTTTTT.

V is TRBV5-6 and J is TRBJ2-7; D is undetermined. CDR3 length: 15 residues. The germline V gene encodes CDR1 SGHDT and CDR2 YYEEEE. V dropped 6 bases and J dropped 0 bases, with 16 bases sitting between them. The CDR3 is CASTPLLGSSYEQYF. In nucleotides, the CDR3 is TGTGCCAGCACCCCCCTCCTGGGTAGCTCCTACGAGCAGTACTTC.

V usage is TRBV5-5 and J usage is TRBJ2-5; TRBD1 agrees at 7 bases. V trimming: 3 bases; J trimming: 11 bases; junction bases outside the gene matches: 16. Germline-derived CDR1 and CDR2 are SGHKS and YYEKEE (reference sequence). The CDR3 extends over 15 amino acids. The CDR3 loop is CASSSDPGQLILQYF. CDR3 DNA sequence: TGTGCCAGCAGCTCGGACCCGGGACAGTTAATCTTGCAGTACTTC.

This chain links TRBV24-1 with TRBJ2-1, with 9 positions matching TRBD1. In germline, CDR1 is KGHDR, CDR2 SFDVKD. The CDR3 consists of 16 residues. The J segment lost 2 bases and the V segment lost 4 bases, leaving 5 bases of the junction unmatched. The CDR3 nucleotides are TGTGCCACCAGTGACTCCGACAGGGGGACCTACAATGAGCAGTTCTTC. Protein: CATSDSDRGTYNEQFF.

This clonotype was seen a single time. V usage is TRBV4-3 and J usage is TRBJ1-1; 9 nucleotides agree with TRBD1. In germline, CDR1 is LGHNA, CDR2 YSLEER. V was pared by 6 bases and J by 1 base, with 6 bases of the junction left unmatched. The CDR3 length is 15 residues. CDR3 in DNA: TGCGCCAGCAGTCAACCGGGACAGGGGAACACTGAAGCTTTCTTT. Translated, it gives CASSQPGQGNTEAFF.

This clonotype was picked up a small number of times. This chain uses TRBV20-1 with TRBJ2-7; the D gene is possibly TRBD1 (6 bases). The CDR3 extends over 13 amino acids. The germline CDR1 and CDR2 sequences are DFQATT and SNEGSKA (reference sequence). V was clipped by 0 bases and J by 6 bases, with 12 bases between them. As DNA, the CDR3 is TGCAGTGCTAGAGATCGGTCAGGGGCCGAGCAGTACTTC. Protein: CSARDRSGAEQYF.

This clonotype has only one observation. This chain joins TRBV20-1 and TRBJ2-1; D possibly corresponds to TRBD2 (6 bases). V was shortened by 2 bases and J by 0 bases, with 14 bases between the two germline ends. The CDR3 is 16 residues long. In germline, CDR1 is DFQATT, CDR2 SNEGSKA (reference sequence). The CDR3 loop is CSARPPGLVSYNEQFF. In DNA form, the CDR3 reads TGCAGTGCTAGACCGCCGGGACTTGTCTCCTACAATGAGCAGTTCTTC.

Comments on this clonotype: A much larger clone differs by one base, so this may be a read error. The chain employs TRBV5-1 and TRBJ1-1; D is undetermined. CDR1 is SGHRS and CDR2 is YFSETQ in the germline V gene. This CDR3 region has 14 residues. V was trimmed by 4 bases and J by 1 base, leaving 11 bases between them. The CDR3 region is CASSVGAGNTEAFF. Written as DNA, the CDR3 is TGCGCCAGCAGCGTGGGAGCGGGGAACACTGAAGCTTTCTTT.

The sample holds a few counts of this clonotype. The chain is built from TRBV29-1 and TRBJ1-2, with D unclear. Trimming removed 1 base at V and 7 bases at J, with 10 bases between. The CDR3 runs 12 residues. Germline V gene lookup returns CDR1 SQVTM and CDR2 ANQGSEA. CDR3 sequence reads: CSVEGTVGGYTF. The DNA for the CDR3 is TGCAGCGTTGAAGGCACAGTTGGTGGCTACACCTTC.

This chain links TRBV7-3 with TRBJ2-1; 7 positions match TRBD1. Germline CDR1 is SGHTA and CDR2 is FQGTGA. The J segment lost 1 base and the V segment lost 5 bases, leaving 5 bases of the junction unmatched. The CDR3 runs 15 residues. CDR3 amino acids: CASSPGQISYNEQFF. CDR3 nucleotide sequence: TGTGCCAGCAGCCCGGGACAGATTTCCTACAATGAGCAGTTCTTC. The variable domain in full, completed from reference TRBV7-3 and TRBJ2-1, reads GAGVSQTPSNKVTEKGKYVELRCDPISGHTALYWYRQSLGQGPEFLIYFQGTGAADDSGLPNDRFFAVRPEGSVSTLKIQRTERGDSAVYLCASSPGQISYNEQFFGPGTRLTVL.

The V call is TRBV20-1, the J call TRBJ2-7, with 7 bases identical to TRBD2. Trimming at V came to 8 bases and at J to 6 bases, leaving 16 bases not matched to a gene. This CDR3 has 14 amino acids. Germline CDR1 reads DFQATT; CDR2 reads SNEGSKA (reference sequence). The CDR3 DNA sequence: TGCAGTCCACGAGGCGGAGCGGGACCCTGCGAGCAGTACTTC. It translates to CSPRGGAGPCEQYF.

The chain joins TRBV20-1 to TRBJ2-7; tentative D call: TRBD2 (5 bases). Germline CDR1 reads DFQATT; CDR2 reads SNEGSKA (reference sequence). V lost 1 base to trimming and J lost 2 bases, with 21 bases between them. This CDR3 has 17 residues. CDR3 sequence (DNA): TGCAGTGCTAGAGTTGTCTCCTTTCGGGGTCCGACCTACGAGCAGTACTTC. It yields the protein CSARVVSFRGPTYEQYF.